This T cell receptor beta chain appears in the sequencing data of a study of cytomegalovirus exposure and HLA in healthy donors. Study-wide results and limits: Subsequent analysis found a tendency for first-cohort TCR clusters to co-occur within the 120 or so validation repertoires. Whilst most TCR sequences proved rare, a subset of public TCRs occurred across many donors.

Clones were sequenced by immunoSEQ multiplex PCR, and TCRdb holds only the in-frame ones, with some missing. Seen here are about 310,000 clones, 88% observed once, and the top ten hold roughly 0.96%. Concerning this clone itself: Its specificity is not known.

The clonotype originates from a man younger than 45 in good health and CMV-seronegative. Sequenced: PBMCs.

The CDR3 coding sequence is TGCAGCGTTGAAGATTTTGGGGGGGGGACAGATACGCAGTATTTT. Its protein product is CSVEDFGGGTDTQYF. The chain employs TRBV29-1 and TRBJ2-3; TRBD2 aligns across 7 bases. Germline loops: CDR1 SQVTM, CDR2 ANQGSEA. J gave up 3 bases and V 0 bases, and 6 bases lay outside the gene matches. This CDR3 is 15 amino acids long.